The 5 T cell receptor beta chains presented below share a single source sample, sequenced in a study of T cell responses to AZD1222 COVID-19 vaccine. Only in-frame clones appear in the TCRdb table, and some are missing; sequencing was by immunoSEQ multiplex PCR. The table records approximately 300,000 clones, 90% to 95% of them present only once. The starting material was peripheral blood, obtained 28 days after the second AZD1222 dose. These receptors were collected from an adult who received the AZD1222 COVID-19 vaccine.

This chain connects TRBV3-1 (or the pseudogene TRBV3-2) to TRBJ1-6, with unresolved D. This CDR3 is built from 13 residues. The germline V gene encodes CDR1 LGHDT and CDR2 YNNKEL (reference sequence). V dropped 5 bases and J dropped 11 bases, with 13 bases sitting between them. Here the CDR3 reads CASSTGLGPPLHF. In nucleotides, the CDR3 is TGTGCCAGCAGCACGGGCCTCGGCCCACCCCTCCACTTT.

This sequence joins TRBV2 and TRBJ2-1, with 7 bases that match TRBD2. From germline, CDR1 is SNHLY and CDR2 FYNNEI. The CDR3 is made up of 13 amino acids. V was pared by 6 bases and J by 8 bases, with 7 bases of the junction left unmatched. DNA of the CDR3: TGTGCCAGCAGGTCGAGCGGGGATGATGAGCAGTTCTTC. Encoded protein: CASRSSGDDEQFF.

This clone showed up just a few times. This chain uses TRBV15 with TRBJ1-3; D is unresolved. From germline, CDR1 is LNHNV and CDR2 YYDKDF (reference sequence). This CDR3 has 13 amino acids. The ends were cut back, 1 base at V and 10 bases at J, with 11 bases in the middle. CDR3 sequence (DNA): TGTGCCACCAGCAGAGCGCGAGCGGAGACCATATATTTT. It specifies CATSRARAETIYF.

In its sample, this clone was seen once. The chain has TRBV6-5 and TRBJ1-2, with a tentative D call TRBD1 (6 bases). The V gene's germline CDR1 is MNHEY and CDR2 SVGAGI. Trimming took off 6 bases at V and 4 bases at J, with 12 bases between the two ends. This CDR3 contains 13 residues. The DNA of the CDR3 is TGTGCCAGCAGACCGGGGACAACCTATGGCTACACCTTC. Translating gives CASRPGTTYGYTF.

Only one count was recorded for this clone. The chain combines TRBV7-2 with TRBJ1-2, with TRBD1 matching 9 bases. The germline V gene has CDR1 SGHTA and CDR2 FQGNSA. The length of the CDR3 is 14 residues. V lost 5 bases, J lost 9 bases, and 10 bases stayed unmatched. CDR3 in amino acids: CASSNPHRGRSYTF. CDR3 DNA sequence: TGTGCCAGCAGCAACCCTCACAGGGGGCGAAGCTACACCTTC.